The clone carrying this TCR beta chain was observed at least ten times. The sample originates from a study of Graves' ophthalmopathy and Graves' hyperthyroidism. About the research overall: Peripheral blood sampling occurred at initial diagnosis, before any treatment.

This CDR3 is built from 18 residues. V shed 5 bases, J shed 2 bases, and the junction held 9 bases outside the gene matches. Absence of ophthalmopathy within 18 months of follow-up defined stable hyperthyroidism. The authors enrolled newly diagnosed hyperthyroidism patients aged 18 to 65 with under 2 months' duration. PBMCs were isolated by Ficoll-Paque density gradient centrifugation, using about 9.2 ml of fresh peripheral blood as the starting material. The sequenced template was RNA, covering the TCR beta CDR3 region. Following a first-round RT-PCR that used HTBI primers, a second-round multiplex PCR was carried out. One entry per CDR3 protein results from TCRdb running MiXCR on the multiplex PCR reads. The sample records 400,000 to 450,000 distinct CDR3 sequences, 20% to 25% being singletons.

The chain links TRBV12-3 or TRBV12-4 to TRBJ2-6, with 10 bases fitting TRBD1. This sequence originates from a woman younger than 30 with stable Graves' hyperthyroidism. Sequencing was carried out using peripheral blood. In DNA form, the CDR3 reads TGTGCCAGCAGTGCCTGGACAGGGGGGGTCACTGGGGCCAACGTCCTGACTTTC. This codes for CASSAWTGGVTGANVLTF.